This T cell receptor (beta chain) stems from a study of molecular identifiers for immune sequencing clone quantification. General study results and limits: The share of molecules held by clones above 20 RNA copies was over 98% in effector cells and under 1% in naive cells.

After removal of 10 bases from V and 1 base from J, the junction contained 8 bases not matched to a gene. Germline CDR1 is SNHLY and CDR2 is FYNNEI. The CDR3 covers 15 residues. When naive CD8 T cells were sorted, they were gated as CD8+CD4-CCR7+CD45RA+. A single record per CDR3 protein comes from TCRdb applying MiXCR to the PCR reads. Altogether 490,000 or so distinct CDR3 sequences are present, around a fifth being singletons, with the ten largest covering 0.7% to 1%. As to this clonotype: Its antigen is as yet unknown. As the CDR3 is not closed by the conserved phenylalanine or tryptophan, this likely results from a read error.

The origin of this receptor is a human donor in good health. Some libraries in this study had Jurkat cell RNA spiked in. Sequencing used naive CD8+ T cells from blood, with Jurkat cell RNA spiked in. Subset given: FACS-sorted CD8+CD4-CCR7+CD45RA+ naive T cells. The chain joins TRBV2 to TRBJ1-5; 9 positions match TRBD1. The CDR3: CAIADGTGSNQPQHS. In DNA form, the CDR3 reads TGTGCCATCGCGGACGGGACAGGGAGCAATCAGCCCCAGCATTCT.